A selection of T cell receptor beta chains follows, all from one sample in a study of T cells in Graves' hyperthyroidism and ophthalmopathy. A single record per CDR3 protein comes from TCRdb applying MiXCR to the multiplex PCR reads. This table has around 620,000 distinct CDR3 sequences, about a sixth appearing once. Sequenced: blood. These receptors originate from a woman in her thirties with Graves' hyperthyroidism. Both conserved end residues are part of each CDR3. The D gene is left open where the match is weak. A clone size is listed for some rows: how often the clone was seen (once, few, many), or a class if it is expanded.

d_gene,abundance,j_gene,len,v_gene,CDR3aa,CDR3nt
.,many,TRBJ1-5,15,TRBV30,CAWSWGGISNQPQHF,TGTGCCTGGAGTTGGGGGGGGATAAGCAATCAGCCCCAGCATTTT
.,many,TRBJ2-3,14,TRBV2,CASSEGLSLDTQYF,TGTGCCAGCAGTGAGGGACTTTCCTTAGATACGCAGTATTTT
TRBD1,once,TRBJ1-2,15,TRBV11-2,CASSPPGQGGNGYTF,TGTGCCAGCAGCCCTCCGGGACAGGGAGGAAATGGCTACACCTTC
TRBD1,many,TRBJ1-2,14,TRBV30,CAWSSTGMVTGYTF,TGTGCCTGGAGTTCGACAGGGATGGTGACTGGCTACACCTTC
TRBD1,many,TRBJ1-5,14,TRBV29-1,CSVKDRGANQPQHF,TGCAGCGTTAAAGACAGGGGGGCAAATCAGCCCCAGCATTTT
TRBD1,many,TRBJ1-4,14,TRBV12-3/TRBV12-4,CASTQQGFSGKLFF,TGTGCCAGCACCCAACAGGGGTTTTCGGGAAAACTGTTTTTT
TRBD1,.,TRBJ2-1,15,TRBV27,CASSLSSRGHSEQFF,TGTGCCAGCAGTTTATCTTCCAGGGGGCATAGTGAGCAGTTCTTC
.,few,TRBJ2-1,18,TRBV5-1,CASSPSRGFRSAYNEQFF,TGCGCCAGCAGCCCATCGAGGGGGTTCCGGTCCGCCTACAATGAGCAGTTCTTC
TRBD1,many,TRBJ1-2,15,TRBV12-3/TRBV12-4,CASSRTGFRGYGYTF,TGTGCCAGCAGTCGGACAGGTTTCAGGGGATATGGCTACACCTTC
.,many,TRBJ2-5,12,TRBV28,CASSFPEGTQYF,TGTGCCAGCAGTTTCCCGGAGGGGACCCAGTACTTC
TRBD2,.,TRBJ2-2,15,TRBV20-1,CSAEQPGLASGELFF,TGCAGTGCAGAACAACCGGGACTAGCTTCCGGGGAGCTGTTTTTT
TRBD1,many,TRBJ1-6,16,TRBV27,CASSLGLQGQGSPLHF,TGTGCCAGCAGTTTGGGACTTCAAGGACAGGGGTCACCCCTCCACTTT
TRBD1,few,TRBJ1-1,18,TRBV10-3,CAISGITGGAMVNTEAFF,TGTGCCATCAGTGGAATAACAGGGGGCGCGATGGTGAACACTGAAGCTTTCTTT
TRBD1,few,TRBJ1-2,16,TRBV2,CASSLQRTGGRYGYTF,TGTGCCAGCAGCCTCCAACGGACAGGGGGCCGCTATGGCTACACCTTC
.,many,TRBJ2-3,14,TRBV5-1,CASSPGQLGDTQYF,TGCGCCAGCAGCCCTGGACAGCTGGGAGATACGCAGTATTTT
TRBD2,many,TRBJ2-2,16,TRBV20-1,CSALGLAGGNTGELFF,TGCAGTGCTCTGGGACTAGCGGGAGGGAACACCGGGGAGCTGTTTTTT
TRBD2,many,TRBJ2-3,17,TRBV28,CASSLLAGGTWGYTQYF,TGTGCCAGCAGTCTACTAGCGGGAGGGACATGGGGATATACGCAGTATTTT
TRBD2,many,TRBJ2-1,12,TRBV11-3,CASSLTGLARFF,TGTGCCAGCAGCTTGACGGGACTAGCGCGGTTCTTC
TRBD1,many,TRBJ1-2,14,TRBV28,CASSIGGQGYGYTF,TGTGCCAGCAGTATAGGGGGCCAGGGCTATGGCTACACCTTC
.,many,TRBJ2-1,14,TRBV12-3/TRBV12-4,CASSLGEIPNEQFF,TGTGCCAGCAGTTTAGGGGAGATTCCAAATGAGCAGTTCTTC
.,many,TRBJ2-3,14,TRBV29-1,CSVERARSTDTQYF,TGCAGCGTTGAACGGGCGCGGAGCACAGATACGCAGTATTTT
TRBD1,many,TRBJ2-1,16,TRBV7-9,CASSWTGTGGNNEQFF,TGTGCCAGCAGCTGGACCGGGACAGGGGGCAACAATGAGCAGTTCTTC
TRBD2,few,TRBJ2-1,15,TRBV7-9,CASSLDSGRNNEQFF,TGTGCCAGCAGCTTAGACAGCGGGAGGAACAATGAGCAGTTCTTC
.,many,TRBJ2-1,15,TRBV5-1,CASHLVGGKLGEQFF,TGCGCCAGCCATTTAGTTGGGGGAAAGCTTGGCGAGCAGTTCTTC
.,.,TRBJ2-5,13,TRBV6-1,CATHGTVGETQYF,TGTGCCACTCATGGAACGGTCGGGGAGACCCAGTACTTC
.,.,TRBJ2-3,16,TRBV4-3,CASSQGEGLRTDTQYF,TGCGCCAGCAGCCAAGGGGAAGGTCTACGCACAGATACGCAGTATTTT
TRBD1,.,TRBJ2-2,15,TRBV18,CASSPQGQVGGELFF,TGTGCCAGCTCGCCTCAAGGACAGGTTGGCGGGGAGCTGTTTTTT
.,few,TRBJ1-2,15,TRBV25-1,CASSEGKGYRYGYTF,TGTGCCAGCAGTGAGGGGAAGGGGTACCGCTATGGCTACACCTTC
TRBD1,.,TRBJ1-5,16,TRBV6-1,CASSAGPTGVNQPQHF,TGTGCCAGCAGTGCCGGACCCACAGGGGTAAATCAGCCCCAGCATTTT
TRBD1,few,TRBJ1-2,17,TRBV20-1,CSARLLTTGALLYGYTF,TGCAGTGCTAGATTACTTACGACAGGGGCCTTACTTTATGGCTACACCTTC